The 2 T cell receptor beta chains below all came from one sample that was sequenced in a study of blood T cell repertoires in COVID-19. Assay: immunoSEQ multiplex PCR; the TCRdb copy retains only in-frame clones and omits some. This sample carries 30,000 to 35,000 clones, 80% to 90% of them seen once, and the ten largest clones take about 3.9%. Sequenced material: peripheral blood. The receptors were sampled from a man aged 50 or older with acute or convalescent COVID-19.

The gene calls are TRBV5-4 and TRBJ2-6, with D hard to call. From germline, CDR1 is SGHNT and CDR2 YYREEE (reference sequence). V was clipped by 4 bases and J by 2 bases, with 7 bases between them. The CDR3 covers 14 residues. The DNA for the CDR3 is TGTGCCAGCAGCCTCACAGCTGGGGCCAACGTCCTGACTTTC. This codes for CASSLTAGANVLTF.

Here the CDR3 DNA reads TGTGCCAGCAGCTTAGGTCTAGCGGGGGGGGATACGCAGTATTTT. Residues: CASSLGLAGGDTQYF. The V call is TRBV7-6, the J call TRBJ2-3; 12 nucleotides line up with TRBD2. The CDR3 runs 15 residues. V shed 1 base and J 6 bases; nucleotides not matched to a gene: 2. CDR1 and CDR2 (germline): SGHVS, FNYEAQ.